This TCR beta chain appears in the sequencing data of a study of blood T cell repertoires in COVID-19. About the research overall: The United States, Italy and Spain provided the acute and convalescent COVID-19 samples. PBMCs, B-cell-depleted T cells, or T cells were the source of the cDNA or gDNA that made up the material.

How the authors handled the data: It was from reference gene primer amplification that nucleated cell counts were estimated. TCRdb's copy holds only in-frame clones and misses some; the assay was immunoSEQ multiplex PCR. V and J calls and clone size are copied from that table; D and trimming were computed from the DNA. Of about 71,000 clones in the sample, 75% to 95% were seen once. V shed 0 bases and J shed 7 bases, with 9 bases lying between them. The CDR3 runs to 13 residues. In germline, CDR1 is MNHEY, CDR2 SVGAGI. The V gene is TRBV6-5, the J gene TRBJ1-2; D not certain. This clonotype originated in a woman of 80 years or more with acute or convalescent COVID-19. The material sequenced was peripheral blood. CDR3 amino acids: CASSYSGRGGYTF. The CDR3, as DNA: TGTGCCAGCAGTTACTCAGGACGGGGTGGCTACACCTTC.